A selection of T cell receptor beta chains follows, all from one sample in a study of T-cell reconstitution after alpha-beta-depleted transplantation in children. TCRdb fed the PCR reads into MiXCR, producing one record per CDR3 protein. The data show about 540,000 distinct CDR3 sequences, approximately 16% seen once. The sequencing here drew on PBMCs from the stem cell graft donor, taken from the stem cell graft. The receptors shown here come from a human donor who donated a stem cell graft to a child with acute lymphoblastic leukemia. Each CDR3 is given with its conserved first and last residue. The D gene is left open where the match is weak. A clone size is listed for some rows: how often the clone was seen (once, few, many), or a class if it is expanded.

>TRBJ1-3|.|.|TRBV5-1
TGCGCCAGCAGCTTGGGGCTGGTATCTGGAAACACCATATATTTT
CASSLGLVSGNTIYF
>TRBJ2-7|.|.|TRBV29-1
TGCAGCGTCGGACACTCCTACGAGCAGTACTTC
CSVGHSYEQYF
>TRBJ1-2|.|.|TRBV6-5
TGTGCCAGCAGTTCCGCTGCCGACAGAAACTATGGCTACACCTTC
CASSSAADRNYGYTF
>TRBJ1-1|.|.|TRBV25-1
TGTGCCAGCAGTGAAGGCGGGGGCGACACTGAAGCTTTCTTT
CASSEGGGDTEAFF
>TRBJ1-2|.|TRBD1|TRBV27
TGTGCCAGCAGCGGGACAGGACGAGGGGGCTACACCTTC
CASSGTGRGGYTF
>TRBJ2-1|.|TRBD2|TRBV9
TGTGCCAGCAGCGTTGCGGGAGGAACCGAGCAGTTCTTC
CASSVAGGTEQFF
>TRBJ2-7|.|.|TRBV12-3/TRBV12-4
TGTGCCAGCAGTTTAGTTGGGCAGGAGGGGAACTTC
CASSLVGQEGNF
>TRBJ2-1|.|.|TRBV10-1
TGCGCCAGCAGTGACGGGGTGACAGGCTACAATGAGCAGTTCTTC
CASSDGVTGYNEQFF
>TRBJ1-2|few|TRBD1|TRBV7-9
TGTGCCAGCAGCCGAGCTGGACAGGGGACTAACTATGGCTACACCTTC
CASSRAGQGTNYGYTF
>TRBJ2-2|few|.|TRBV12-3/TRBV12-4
TGTGCCAGCACCACAAACGGGGAGCTGTTTTTT
CASTTNGELFF
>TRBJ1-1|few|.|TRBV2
TGTGCCAGCAACTTCCGGCAGGGAAATGAAGCTTTCTTT
CASNFRQGNEAFF
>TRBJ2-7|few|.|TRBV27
TGTGCCAGCGGACGGACAGGTCAGGGGGGCGAGCAGTACTTC
CASGRTGQGGEQYF
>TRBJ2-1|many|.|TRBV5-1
TGCGCCAGTAAAGGGGGCACTAGCGACTCCTACAATGAGCAGTTCTTC
CASKGGTSDSYNEQFF
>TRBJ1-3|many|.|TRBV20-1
TGCAGTGCTAGTCAAGTAAACTCTGGAAACACCATATATTTT
CSASQVNSGNTIYF
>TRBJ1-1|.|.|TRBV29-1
TGCAGCGTTGAAGGGAGGACGGGAGAACGCACTGAAGCTTTCTTT
CSVEGRTGERTEAFF
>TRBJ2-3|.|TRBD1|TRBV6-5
TGTGCCAGCAGTTACCATAACAGGGGGCTCGGAGATACGCAGTATTTT
CASSYHNRGLGDTQYF
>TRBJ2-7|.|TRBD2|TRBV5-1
TGCGCCAGCGGCTTGGATCGGGAGACTAGCGGAGGTACCTACGAGCAGTACTTC
CASGLDRETSGGTYEQYF
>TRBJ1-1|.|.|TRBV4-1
TGCGCCAGCAGCCAAGCGATGGGGAACACTGAAGCTTTCTTT
CASSQAMGNTEAFF
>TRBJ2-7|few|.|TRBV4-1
TGCGCCAGCAGCCAAGACCTAGCGCGATACGTCAACGAGCAGTACTTC
CASSQDLARYVNEQYF
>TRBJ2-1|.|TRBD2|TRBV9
TGTGCCAGCAGCGGGGCGACTAGCGGGAGGTCTTACAATGAGCAGTTCTTC
CASSGATSGRSYNEQFF
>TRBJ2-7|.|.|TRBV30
TGTGCCTGGAGTTTCGGGGGCGAGCAGTACTTC
CAWSFGGEQYF
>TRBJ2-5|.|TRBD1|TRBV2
TGTGCCAGCAGTGAAGGAAAAACCGGGACAGTAGAGACCCAGTACTTC
CASSEGKTGTVETQYF
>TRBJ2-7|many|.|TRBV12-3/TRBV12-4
TGTGCCAGCAGGGGACGGCCCTCCTACGAGCAGTACTTC
CASRGRPSYEQYF
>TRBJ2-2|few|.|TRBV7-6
TGTGCCAGCAGCCCCCATTGGGGAACCGGGGAGCTGTTTTTT
CASSPHWGTGELFF
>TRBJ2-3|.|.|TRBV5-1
TGCGCCAGCAGCTTGGCGGGCGGGGTTCGCACAGATACGCAGTATTTT
CASSLAGGVRTDTQYF
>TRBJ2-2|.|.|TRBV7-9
TGTGCCAGCAGCCGCTTCCTAGTGGGCGGGGAGCTGTTTTTT
CASSRFLVGGELFF
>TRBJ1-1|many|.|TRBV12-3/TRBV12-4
TGTGCCAGCAGCCCCCGGTTGAACACTGAAGCTTTCTTT
CASSPRLNTEAFF
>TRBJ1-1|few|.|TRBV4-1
TGCGCCAGCAGCCAAATCGGAAGTAAATCTGAAGCTTTCTTT
CASSQIGSKSEAFF
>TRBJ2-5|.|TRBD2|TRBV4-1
TGCGCCAGCAGCCTCGACCCGACTAGCGGGGGACCCCCAAGATCCCAGTACTTC
CASSLDPTSGGPPRSQYF
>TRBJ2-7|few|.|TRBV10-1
TGCGCCAGCCGGAAGAACCGGGATTTCGACGAGCAGTACTTC
CASRKNRDFDEQYF
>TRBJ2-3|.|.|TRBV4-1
TGCGCCAGCAGCCAACTGGGCAGGGAAATCGCAGATACGCAGTATTTT
CASSQLGREIADTQYF
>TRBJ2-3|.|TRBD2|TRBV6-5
TGTGCCAGCAGCCGGGAGGGTCCCGGGACAGATACGCAGTATTTT
CASSREGPGTDTQYF
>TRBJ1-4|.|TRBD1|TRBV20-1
TGCAGTGCTCGAAGGACAGGGGGCAGTGAAAAACTGTTTTTT
CSARRTGGSEKLFF
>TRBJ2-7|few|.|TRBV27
TGTGCCAGCAGCCGACGGGCGAAGGGGTACGAGCAGTACTTC
CASSRRAKGYEQYF
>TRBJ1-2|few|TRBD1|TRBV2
TGTGCCAGCATTGTCACGCGCCCCTGGACAAAAGCTACAGGGGGCTTGTTAGGCTACACCTTC
CASIVTRPWTKATGGLLGYTF
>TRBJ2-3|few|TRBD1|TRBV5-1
TGCGCCAGCAGGACCCCGAAGACAGGGTTAGATACGCAGTATTTT
CASRTPKTGLDTQYF
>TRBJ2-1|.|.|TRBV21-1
TGTGCCATCCTAGGGACAGGGCGATGTCTACTAGCGGGAGGAGGTTACAATGAGCAGTTCTTC
CAILGTGRCLLAGGGYNEQFF
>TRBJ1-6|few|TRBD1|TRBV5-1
TGCGCCAGCAGCAAATCGACAGGGGAGGCCTATAATTCACCCCTCCACTTT
CASSKSTGEAYNSPLHF
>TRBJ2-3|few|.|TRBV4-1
TGCGCCAGCAGCCAAGCGACAGGACTACAGGGAGATACGCAGTATTTT
CASSQATGLQGDTQYF
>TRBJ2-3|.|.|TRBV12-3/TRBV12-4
TGTGCCAGCAGTACCCCATTCTTTAGCGGTTCTAGCACAGATACGCAGTATTTT
CASSTPFFSGSSTDTQYF
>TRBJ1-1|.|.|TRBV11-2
TGTGCCAGCAGCTTAGCCTTGGGGGTGAACACTGAAGCTTTCTTT
CASSLALGVNTEAFF
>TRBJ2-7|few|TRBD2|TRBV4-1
TGCGCCAGCAGCCAAGAAGGGACTAGCGGGGTATACGAGCAGTACTTC
CASSQEGTSGVYEQYF
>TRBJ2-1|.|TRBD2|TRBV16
TGTGCCAGCAGCCAATCTCAGCGGGAGGACTCCTACAATGAGCAGTTCTTC
CASSQSQREDSYNEQFF
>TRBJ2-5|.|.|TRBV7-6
TGTGCCAGCAGCTTACGAATTCAGGACGGGACCCAGTACTTC
CASSLRIQDGTQYF
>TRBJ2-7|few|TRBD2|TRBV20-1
TGCAGTGCTAGAACTCCGGGACTAGCGGGAGTCGAGCAGTACTTC
CSARTPGLAGVEQYF
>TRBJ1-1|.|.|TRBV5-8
TGTGCCAGCAGCCTTCTTACACAGGGCTTGAGCACTGAAGCTTTCTTT
CASSLLTQGLSTEAFF
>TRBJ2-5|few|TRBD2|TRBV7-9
TGTGCCAGCAGCTCCCCGACTAGCGGGGGGGAGACCCAGTACTTC
CASSSPTSGGETQYF
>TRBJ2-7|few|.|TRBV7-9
TGTGCCAGCAGCTTTCAGTGGCAGGGCGAGCAGTACTTC
CASSFQWQGEQYF
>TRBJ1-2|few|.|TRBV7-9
TGTGCCAGCAGCTTAAACTACTATGGCTACACCTTC
CASSLNYYGYTF
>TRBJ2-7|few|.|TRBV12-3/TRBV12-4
TGTGCCAGCAGAGCTGCCCTCGGTCGGGACAAATCCTACGAGCAGTACTTC
CASRAALGRDKSYEQYF
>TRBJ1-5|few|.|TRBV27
TGTGCCAGCAGTTTATCCAGGTTAAATAGCAATCAGCCCCAGCATTTT
CASSLSRLNSNQPQHF
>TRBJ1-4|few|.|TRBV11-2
TGTGCCAGCAGCTTAAGACCGACAGTACGGGTCGCTAATGAAAAACTGTTTTTT
CASSLRPTVRVANEKLFF
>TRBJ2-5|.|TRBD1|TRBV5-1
TGCGCCAGCAGCGCGGGGACAGGCGGGGTGGAGACCCAGTACTTC
CASSAGTGGVETQYF
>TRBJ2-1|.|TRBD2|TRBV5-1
TGCGCCAGCAGCTTGGCGGGACTAGCCCCTGAGCAGTTCTTC
CASSLAGLAPEQFF
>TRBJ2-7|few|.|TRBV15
TGTGCCACCAGCAGAGATTTCCAGACTTACTCCGAGCAGTACTTC
CATSRDFQTYSEQYF
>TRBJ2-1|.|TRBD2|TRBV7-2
TGTGCCAGCAGCCGACTAGCGGGAGGGGTCTCCTACAATAAGCAGTTCTTC
CASSRLAGGVSYNKQFF
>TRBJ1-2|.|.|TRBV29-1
TGCAGCGTTGACAGCAGTGGGAACTACTATGGCTACACCTTC
CSVDSSGNYYGYTF
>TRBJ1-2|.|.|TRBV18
TGTGCCAGCTCACCTTTCTACAGACAAACGAACTATGGCTACACCTTC
CASSPFYRQTNYGYTF
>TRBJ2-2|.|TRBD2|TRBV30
TGTGCCTGGAGAGGACTAGCGACGAACACCGGGGAGCTGTTTTTT
CAWRGLATNTGELFF
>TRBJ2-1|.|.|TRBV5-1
TGCGCCAGCAGCCCCTTGGGTGGGAGTTATTCTTACAATGAGCAGTTCTTC
CASSPLGGSYSYNEQFF